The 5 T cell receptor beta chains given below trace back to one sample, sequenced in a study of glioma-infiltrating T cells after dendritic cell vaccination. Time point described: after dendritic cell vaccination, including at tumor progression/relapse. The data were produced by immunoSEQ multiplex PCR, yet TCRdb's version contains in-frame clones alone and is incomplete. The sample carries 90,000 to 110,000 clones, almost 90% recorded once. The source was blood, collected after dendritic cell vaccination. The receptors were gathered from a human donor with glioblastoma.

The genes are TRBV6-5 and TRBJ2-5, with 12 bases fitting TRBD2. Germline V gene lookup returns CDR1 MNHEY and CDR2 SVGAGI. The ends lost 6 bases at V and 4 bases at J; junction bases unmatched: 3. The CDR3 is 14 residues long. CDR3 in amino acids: CASSPSGGGETQYF. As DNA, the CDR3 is TGTGCCAGCAGCCCTAGCGGGGGGGGAGAGACCCAGTACTTC.

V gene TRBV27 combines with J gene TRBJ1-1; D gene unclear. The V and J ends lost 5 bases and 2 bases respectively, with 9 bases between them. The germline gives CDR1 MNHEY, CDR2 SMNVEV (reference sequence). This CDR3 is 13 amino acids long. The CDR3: CASSPSGNTEAFF. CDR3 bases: TGTGCCAGCAGTCCTTCAGGCAACACTGAAGCTTTCTTT.

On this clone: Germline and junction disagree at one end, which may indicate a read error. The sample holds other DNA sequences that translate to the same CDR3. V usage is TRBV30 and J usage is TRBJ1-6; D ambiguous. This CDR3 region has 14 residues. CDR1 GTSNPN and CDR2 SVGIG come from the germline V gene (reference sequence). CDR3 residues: CAWSAGIKNSPLHF. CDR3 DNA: TGTGCCTGGAGTGCGGGGATTAAAAATTCCCCCCTCCACTTT.

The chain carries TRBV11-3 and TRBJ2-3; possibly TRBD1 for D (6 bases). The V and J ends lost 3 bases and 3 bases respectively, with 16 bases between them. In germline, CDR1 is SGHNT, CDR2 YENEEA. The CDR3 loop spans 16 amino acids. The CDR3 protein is CASSFGQGLRTDTQYF. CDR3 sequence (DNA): TGTGCCAGCAGCTTTGGGCAGGGGCTTCGGACAGATACGCAGTATTTT.

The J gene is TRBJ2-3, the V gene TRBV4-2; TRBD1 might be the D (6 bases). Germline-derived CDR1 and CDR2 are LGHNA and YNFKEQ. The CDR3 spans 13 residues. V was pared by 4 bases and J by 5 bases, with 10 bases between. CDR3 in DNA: TGTGCCAGCAGCCCGGGACATGGAGATACGCAGTATTTT. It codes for CASSPGHGDTQYF.